This TCR beta chain came from a study of blood T cell repertoires in COVID-19. Profiling relied on immunoSEQ multiplex PCR, and the TCRdb table lists in-frame clones only, not all of them. The sample carries roughly 190,000 clones, around three quarters recorded once. This study enrolled people aged about 18 to 100 from approximately 24 US geographic areas. Assignments of participants to cohorts depended upon their own reported clinical history. V lost 2 bases and J lost 5, with 12 bases in between. This CDR3 comprises 14 residues. Germline V gene data show CDR1 as MDHEN and CDR2 as SYDVKM. The TCR originated in a woman in her fifties or sixties with acute COVID-19. Sequenced: PBMCs or T cells enriched from blood (not recorded which). This chain connects TRBV28 to TRBJ1-2; D gene uncertain. The CDR3 sequence: CASSLNPGRYGYTF. In nucleotides, the CDR3 is TGTGCCAGCAGTTTAAATCCGGGAAGGTATGGCTACACCTTC.